The 5 T cell receptor beta chains listed next were all sequenced from one sample in a study of blood T cell repertoires in COVID-19. The data were produced by immunoSEQ multiplex PCR, yet TCRdb's version contains in-frame clones alone and is incomplete. The table shows some 250,000 clones, with around nine tenths occurring only once. Input material: peripheral blood. The receptors come from a woman between 70 and 85 years old with active or convalescent COVID-19.

The chain combines TRBV12-3 or TRBV12-4 with TRBJ2-3, with D perhaps matching TRBD1 (5 bases). The CDR3 sequence is 13 residues long. Trimming removed 4 bases at V and 4 bases at J, with 9 bases between. The CDR3 nucleotides are TGTGCCAGCAGTTGGCAGGGCGCAGATACGCAGTATTTT. Its protein is CASSWQGADTQYF.

The chain is built from TRBV7-2 and TRBJ2-5, with a tentative D call TRBD1 (5 bases). Germline V lookup: CDR1 SGHTA, CDR2 FQGNSA. This CDR3 contains 15 residues. With 2 bases removed from V and 5 bases from J, the gap between germline ends came to 15 bases. The CDR3 here is CASSLIAPSGETQYF. The DNA of the CDR3 is TGTGCCAGCAGCTTAATCGCACCGTCAGGGGAGACCCAGTACTTC.

This chain joins TRBV7-2 and TRBJ2-2; 7 nucleotides line up with TRBD2. The germline V gene has CDR1 SGHTA and CDR2 FQGNSA. The CDR3 is 14 residues long. With 3 bases clipped from V and 7 bases from J, the junction kept 5 bases outside the gene matches. The CDR3 spells CASSLGEGIGELFF. CDR3 bases: TGTGCCAGCAGCTTGGGGGAGGGAATCGGGGAGCTGTTTTTT.

The chain couples TRBV29-1 to TRBJ1-1; D might be TRBD1 (6 bases). CDR3 size: 13 residues. CDR1 SQVTM and CDR2 ANQGSEA come from the germline V gene. V shed 3 bases and J shed 6 bases, with 14 bases lying between them. The CDR3 DNA is TGCAGCGTTGATAGGTTACAGGGCGCTGAAGCTTTCTTT. Residues: CSVDRLQGAEAFF.

This rearrangement joins TRBV24-1 to TRBJ2-3; 7 bases line up with TRBD2. The ends lost 5 bases at V and 2 bases at J; junction bases unmatched: 6. Germline V lookup: CDR1 KGHDR, CDR2 SFDVKD. The CDR3 runs to 15 residues. CDR3 sequence reads: CATSVPRGSTDTQYF. CDR3 coding DNA: TGTGCCACCAGTGTCCCGCGGGGGTCCACAGATACGCAGTATTTT.